One sample yielded the 11 T cell receptor beta chains listed below, sequenced in a study of blood T cell repertoires in COVID-19. The protocol was immunoSEQ multiplex PCR, while the TCRdb copy is restricted to in-frame clones and leaves out a portion. Of tens of thousands of clones in the sample, roughly 88% were seen once. Sequenced: peripheral blood. Receptors were obtained from a human donor in a cohort sampled during active COVID-19.

The chain joins TRBV20-1 to TRBJ1-5; D ambiguous. The germline gives CDR1 DFQATT, CDR2 SNEGSKA (reference sequence). This CDR3 region has 14 residues. V was shortened by 3 bases and J by 2 bases, with 11 bases between the two germline ends. CDR3 in amino acids: CSASTPGGNQPQHF. DNA for the CDR3: TGCAGTGCTAGTACACCCGGAGGCAATCAGCCCCAGCATTTT.

V and J are TRBV24-1 and TRBJ2-1; 7 positions match TRBD1. CDR3 size: 15 residues. Trimming at V came to 4 bases and at J to 7 bases, leaving 9 bases not matched to a gene. The germline gives CDR1 KGHDR, CDR2 SFDVKD. The CDR3 region has the DNA TGTGCCACCAGTGAATCCGACAGGGATGCGAATGAGCAGTTCTTC. It encodes CATSESDRDANEQFF.

This chain connects TRBV12-3 or TRBV12-4 to TRBJ1-1, with a weak D call TRBD1 (6 bases). Trimming shortened V by 5 bases and J by 8 bases, and 9 bases separated the two germline ends. CDR3 length: 11 amino acids. CDR3: CASSMGTEAFF. The CDR3 coding sequence is TGTGCCAGCAGTATGGGGACAGAAGCTTTCTTT.

The gene calls are TRBV10-2 and TRBJ2-3, with 14 bases fitting TRBD2. The length of the CDR3 is 15 residues. V lost 6 bases and J lost 7; bases outside the gene matches: 6. CDR1 and CDR2 (germline): WSHSY, SAAADI. DNA of the CDR3: TGCGCCAGCAGCGAAGGACTAGCGGGGGGAAATACGCAGTATTTT. This gives the protein CASSEGLAGGNTQYF.

V and J are TRBV29-1 and TRBJ1-1; possible D gene TRBD1, 6 bases. Trimming left V 7 bases short and J 4 bases short, with 16 bases between. This CDR3 is built from 13 residues. Looked up from germline, CDR1 is SQVTM and CDR2 is ANQGSEA. The CDR3 sequence is CSGGAGDGTEAFF. In DNA form, the CDR3 reads TGCAGCGGGGGCGCAGGGGATGGCACTGAAGCTTTCTTT.

This chain uses TRBV10-3 with TRBJ2-6, with 10 bases matching TRBD1. CDR3 length: 16 residues. V trimming: 4 bases; J trimming: 0 bases; junction bases outside the gene matches: 0. Germline V gene sequence: CDR1 ENHRY, CDR2 SYGVKD. Written as DNA, the CDR3 is TGTGCCATCAGTGGGACAGGGGGCTCTGGGGCCAACGTCCTGACTTTC. Its translation is CAISGTGGSGANVLTF.

This clone was counted a few times. The chain uses TRBV5-1 and TRBJ2-1; 8 nucleotides agree with TRBD2. Trimming took 7 bases from V and 9 from J; bases not matched to a gene: 3. Looked up from germline, CDR1 is SGHRS and CDR2 is YFSETQ. This CDR3 has 11 residues. The CDR3 spells CASRGGLEQFF. As DNA, the CDR3 is TGCGCCAGCCGGGGGGGTCTTGAGCAGTTCTTC. The full variable domain, completed using reference TRBV5-1 and TRBJ2-1, is KAGVTQTPRYLIKTRGQQVTLSCSPISGHRSVSWYQQTPGQGLQFLFEYFSETQRNKGNFPGRFSGRQFSNSRSEMNVSTLELGDSALYLCASRGGLEQFFGPGTRLTVL.

This clone was recorded a few times. The chain joins TRBV5-4 to TRBJ2-6, with TRBD2 matching 11 bases. The J segment lost 3 bases and the V segment lost 6 bases, leaving 17 bases of the junction unmatched. This CDR3 comprises 20 residues. CDR1 and CDR2 (germline): SGHNT, YYREEE (reference sequence). Here the CDR3 DNA reads TGTGCCAGCACCGACCGCGAGGCTAGCGGGAGGCTATTTGGGGCCAACGTCCTGACTTTC. Translating it yields CASTDREASGRLFGANVLTF.

This chain uses TRBV15 with TRBJ1-5; 8 nucleotides match TRBD1. The CDR3 runs 16 residues. The germline V gene has CDR1 LNHNV and CDR2 YYDKDF (reference sequence). With V trimmed by 1 base and J by 2 bases, 4 bases remained unmatched. CDR3 nucleotide sequence: TGTGCCACCAGCAGAGTAGACAGGGGTGGCAATCAGCCCCAGCATTTT. As protein: CATSRVDRGGNQPQHF.

V and J are TRBV4-2 and TRBJ1-1, with D possibly matching TRBD1 (5 bases). V lost 0 bases to trimming and J lost 2 bases, with 13 bases between them. Germline CDR1 LGHNA, CDR2 YNFKEQ. This CDR3 comprises 16 residues. The CDR3 loop is CASSQDSRGRNTEAFF. The CDR3 nucleotides read TGTGCCAGCAGCCAAGACTCCCGGGGGAGAAACACTGAAGCTTTCTTT.

This clone turned up a few times. The J gene is TRBJ2-3, the V gene TRBV5-5; 12 bases match TRBD2. Germline V gene lookup returns CDR1 SGHKS and CDR2 YYEKEE (reference sequence). There are 14 residues in the CDR3. V was clipped by 5 bases and J by 8 bases; unmatched bases: 6. The CDR3 protein is CASSPGLAGPTQYF. DNA for the CDR3: TGTGCCAGCAGTCCTGGACTAGCGGGGCCTACGCAGTATTTT.